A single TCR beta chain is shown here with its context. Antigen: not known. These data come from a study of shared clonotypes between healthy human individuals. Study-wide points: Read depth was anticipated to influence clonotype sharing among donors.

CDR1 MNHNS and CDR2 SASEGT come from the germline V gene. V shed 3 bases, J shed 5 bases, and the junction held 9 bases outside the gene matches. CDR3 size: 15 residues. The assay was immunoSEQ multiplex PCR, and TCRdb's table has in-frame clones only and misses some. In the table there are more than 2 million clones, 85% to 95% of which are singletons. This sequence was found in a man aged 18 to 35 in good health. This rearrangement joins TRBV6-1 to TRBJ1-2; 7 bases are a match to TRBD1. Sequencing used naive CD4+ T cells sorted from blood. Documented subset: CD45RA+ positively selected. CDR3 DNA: TGTGCCAGCAGTGACCCGACAGGGCCTTCATATGGCTACACCTTC. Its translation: CASSDPTGPSYGYTF.